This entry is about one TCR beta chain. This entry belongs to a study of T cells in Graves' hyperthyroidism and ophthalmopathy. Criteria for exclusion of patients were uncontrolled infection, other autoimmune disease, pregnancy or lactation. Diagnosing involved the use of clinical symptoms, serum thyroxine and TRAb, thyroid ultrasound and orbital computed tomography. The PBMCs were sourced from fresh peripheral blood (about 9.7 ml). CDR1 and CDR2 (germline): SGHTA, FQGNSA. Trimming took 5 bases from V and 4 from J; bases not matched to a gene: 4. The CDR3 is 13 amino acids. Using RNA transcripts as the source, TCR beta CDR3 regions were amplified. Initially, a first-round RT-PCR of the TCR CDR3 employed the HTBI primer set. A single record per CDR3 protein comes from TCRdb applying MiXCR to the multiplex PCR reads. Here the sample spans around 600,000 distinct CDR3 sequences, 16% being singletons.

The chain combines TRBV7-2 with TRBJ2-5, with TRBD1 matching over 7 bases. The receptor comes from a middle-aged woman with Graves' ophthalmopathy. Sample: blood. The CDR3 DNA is TGTGCCAGCAGCCTCCGGGACAGAGAGACCCAGTACTTC. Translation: CASSLRDRETQYF.